Below, one T cell receptor beta chain is given with its context. Antigen: not known. TCRdb re-analysed the 5' RACE reads in MiXCR, keeping a single row per CDR3 protein. The sample records fewer than 650,000 distinct CDR3 sequences, roughly 9.9% being singletons. The data are from a study of identical twins. Study results and caveats: In monozygotic twins, models underestimated the sharing of out-of-frame TCR alpha. Fewer insertions marked abundant cord blood beta clonotypes; young adult naive trended weakly, memory not at all. Partial confounding of zero-insertion analyses by invariant MAIT and iNKT cells was possible.

The CDR3 has 15 residues. Losses at the gene ends were 1 base for V and 6 bases for J; bases not matched to a gene: 5. The germline V gene has CDR1 SGHDN and CDR2 FVKESK. These data also formed part of another study, on yellow fever vaccine responses in identical twins.

This sequence was found in a woman aged 18-30 years in good health. The genes are TRBV14 and TRBJ2-1, with 8 bases lining up with TRBD2. Sequencing input: PBMCs. The CDR3 loop is CASSQVAGGGNEQFF. The CDR3 bases are TGTGCCAGCAGCCAAGTGGCGGGAGGAGGCAATGAGCAGTTCTTC.